The 27 T cell receptor beta chains reported below all come from one sample, sequenced in a study of T cells in Graves' hyperthyroidism and ophthalmopathy. Amplification of TCR beta CDR3 regions was performed using RNA transcripts as template. Initially, a first-round RT-PCR of the TCR CDR3 employed the HTBI primer set. TCRdb processed the multiplex PCR reads anew with MiXCR; each CDR3 protein has one entry. This table has about 560,000 distinct CDR3 sequences, 16% appearing once. The sample consisted of blood. Receptor source: a young woman with Graves' hyperthyroidism.

The rearrangement links TRBV28 to TRBJ2-2; 7 nucleotides align to TRBD2. This CDR3 has 16 residues. In germline, CDR1 is MDHEN, CDR2 SYDVKM. V shed 6 bases, J shed 7 bases, and the junction held 14 bases outside the gene matches. The CDR3 loop is CASRSPGGRAGGELFF. In nucleotides, the CDR3 is TGTGCCAGCAGAAGCCCCGGGGGGAGGGCCGGCGGGGAGCTGTTTTTT.

This clonotype was seen repeatedly, ten times or more. The rearrangement links TRBV10-3 to TRBJ2-1, with 7 positions matching TRBD1. After removal of 2 bases from V and 7 bases from J, the junction contained 5 bases not matched to a gene. In germline, CDR1 is ENHRY, CDR2 SYGVKD. CDR3 length equals 14 residues. This CDR3 is CAISEPSRGNEQFF. In DNA, the CDR3 is TGTGCCATCAGTGAGCCTAGCAGGGGGAATGAGCAGTTCTTC.

V usage is TRBV20-1 and J usage is TRBJ2-1, with D perhaps matching TRBD1 or TRBD2 (5 bases each). Trimming took 0 bases from V and 2 from J, leaving 14 bases between them. The CDR3 length is 16 residues. CDR1 DFQATT and CDR2 SNEGSKA come from the germline V gene (reference sequence). The CDR3 is CSARDWDGGPYNEQFF. CDR3 sequence (DNA): TGCAGTGCTAGAGATTGGGACGGCGGACCCTACAATGAGCAGTTCTTC.

This clonotype was seen ten or more times. The chain couples TRBV28 to TRBJ2-7; D not resolved. V lost 4 bases and J lost 2, with 18 bases in between. The CDR3 totals 16 residues. Germline CDR1 reads MDHEN; CDR2 reads SYDVKM. CDR3 nucleotides: TGTGCCAGCAGTTCGTCCTCTAAACCCCGTACCTACGAGCAGTACTTC. Translating it yields CASSSSSKPRTYEQYF.

A few counts support this clonotype. The rearrangement uses TRBV20-1 and TRBJ1-5; D might be TRBD1 (6 bases). The CDR3 is 13 amino acids. CDR1 and CDR2 from the germline V gene are DFQATT and SNEGSKA (reference sequence). V was clipped by 3 bases and J by 4 bases, with 10 bases between them. As DNA, the CDR3 is TGCAGTGCTAGGGGACACCAAAATCAGCCCCAGCATTTT. It translates to CSARGHQNQPQHF.

This clonotype has at least ten counts. The J gene is TRBJ1-1, the V gene TRBV27; D ambiguous. The CDR3 runs 15 residues. The germline V gene encodes CDR1 MNHEY and CDR2 SMNVEV (reference sequence). The V and J ends lost 1 base and 1 base respectively, with 10 bases between them. CDR3 nucleotide sequence: TGTGCCAGCAGTTTATATTGGGAGGCGAACACTGAAGCTTTCTTT. Encoded protein: CASSLYWEANTEAFF.

This clonotype was seen many times. The V call is TRBV7-9, the J call TRBJ2-7; D perhaps matches TRBD1 (5 bases). CDR3 size: 14 residues. Trimming left V 6 bases short and J 0 bases short, with 12 bases between. CDR1 is SEHNR, CDR2 FQNEAQ, per germline (reference sequence). CDR3 sequence (DNA): TGTGCCAGCAGAAAGGACACGAGCTCCTACGAGCAGTACTTC. The encoded protein is CASRKDTSSYEQYF.

Only a few counts were recorded for this clonotype. The V gene is TRBV7-2, the J gene TRBJ2-2, with D uncertain. Germline-derived CDR1 and CDR2 are SGHTA and FQGNSA. Trimming took off 5 bases at V and 1 base at J, with 14 bases between the two ends. CDR3 size: 16 residues. The CDR3 DNA reads TGTGCCAGCAGCCTGCGTCGTGGGCGGAACACCGGGGAGCTGTTTTTT. Protein: CASSLRRGRNTGELFF.

The CDR3 sequence is CASSVVRTSFSNEQFF. Here the CDR3 DNA reads TGTGCCAGCAGCGTAGTTAGGACTAGCTTCAGCAATGAGCAGTTCTTC. The chain uses TRBV9 and TRBJ2-1; TRBD2 agrees at 8 bases. CDR1 SGDLS and CDR2 YYNGEE come from the germline V gene. Trimming cost V 0 bases and J 6 bases; bases outside gene matches: 8. The CDR3 runs 16 residues.

This clonotype appeared once. The junction departs from the called germline gene at one end, perhaps through a read error. The DNA of the CDR3 is TGTGCCAACAGTCCCTACACTTTCCCCACCCAAGAGACCCAGTACTTC. Its translation is CANSPYTFPTQETQYF. V gene TRBV6-1 combines with J gene TRBJ2-5; D ambiguous. Germline loops: CDR1 MNHNS, CDR2 SASEGT. This CDR3 has 16 residues.

The chain recombines TRBV12-3 or TRBV12-4 with TRBJ1-3, with TRBD1 as a possible D gene (5 bases). This CDR3 has 13 residues. V was pared by 6 bases and J by 4 bases, with 10 bases between. The CDR3, as DNA: TGTGCCAGCAGGGGACTGATGGGAAACACCATATATTTT. It translates to CASRGLMGNTIYF.

This clonotype was picked up many times. CDR3 coding DNA: TGTGCCAGCAGACCCCGGAGCGCGGGAATGAACACTGAAGCTTTCTTT. Translated: CASRPRSAGMNTEAFF. This chain joins TRBV6-2 or TRBV6-3 and TRBJ1-1; D remains unclear. The CDR3 runs to 16 residues. Between the trimmed V and J ends, which lost 6 bases and 0 bases, there was a span of 17 bases. Germline V gene data show CDR1 as MNHEY and CDR2 as SVGEGT.

This clonotype came up many times. The chain uses TRBV7-2 and TRBJ2-7; TRBD2 agrees at 7 bases. V gave up 2 bases and J gave up 4 bases; unmatched junction bases: 11. This CDR3 spans 16 amino acids. Germline CDR1 is SGHTA and CDR2 is FQGNSA. CDR3 in amino acids: CASSLKEASGGYEQYF. The DNA of the CDR3 is TGTGCCAGCAGCTTAAAAGAGGCTAGCGGAGGTTACGAGCAGTACTTC.

This clonotype has a count of ten or more. The chain joins TRBV20-1 to TRBJ2-7; D ambiguous. Trimming removed 1 base from V and 4 bases from J, with 14 bases in between. The length of the CDR3 is 14 residues. The germline gives CDR1 DFQATT, CDR2 SNEGSKA (reference sequence). The CDR3 DNA reads as TGCAGTGCTAGAGTTACCAACGAAAAATACGAGCAGTACTTC. Translation: CSARVTNEKYEQYF.

The V and J genes are TRBV3-1 and TRBJ2-6; 8 bases are a match to TRBD1. This CDR3 contains 16 residues. V lost 3 bases and J lost 12; bases outside the gene matches: 13. CDR1 and CDR2 (germline): LGHDT, YNNKEL (reference sequence). The CDR3 region is CASSQSGQGTLSVLTF. The DNA of the CDR3 is TGTGCCAGCAGCCAGAGCGGACAGGGCACCTTGTCCGTCCTGACTTTC. The full variable domain, completed using reference TRBV3-1 and TRBJ2-6, is DTAVSQTPKYLVTQMGNDKSIKCEQNLGHDTMYWYKQDSKKFLKIMFSYNNKELIINETVPNRFSPKSPDKAHLNLHINSLELGDSAVYFCASSQSGQGTLSVLTFGAGSRLTVL.

The chain's CDR3 is CASSLVRTGGSYEQYF. For the CDR3, the DNA is TGTGCCAGCAGTTTGGTTCGGACAGGGGGCTCCTACGAGCAGTACTTC. The chain carries TRBV27 and TRBJ2-7, with 10 bases lining up with TRBD1. This CDR3 is 16 amino acids long. The trim removed 3 bases at V and 0 bases at J, leaving 5 bases unmatched. CDR1 MNHEY and CDR2 SMNVEV come from the germline V gene (reference sequence).

This clonotype was detected many times. The CDR3, as DNA: TGTGCCAGCAGCTTAAGCGGGGGGGCCGGAGATACGCAGTATTTT. Encoded protein: CASSLSGGAGDTQYF. The rearrangement uses TRBV7-6 and TRBJ2-3, with 10 positions matching TRBD2. CDR3 length: 15 residues. The V segment lost 2 bases and the J segment 5 bases; nucleotides outside the gene matches: 4. The germline V gene has CDR1 SGHVS and CDR2 FNYEAQ.

This clonotype showed up many times. This chain connects TRBV7-9 to TRBJ1-1, with D uncertain. Germline-derived CDR1 and CDR2 are SEHNR and FQNEAQ (reference sequence). Trimming removed 0 bases from V and 7 bases from J, with 9 bases in between. The CDR3 totals 13 residues. The CDR3 here is CASSLALAGEAFF. The CDR3 bases are TGTGCCAGCAGCTTAGCGTTGGCGGGTGAAGCTTTCTTT.

The chain combines TRBV19 with TRBJ1-2, with D uncertain. Trimming removed 8 bases at V and 11 bases at J, with 12 bases between. CDR1 and CDR2 from the germline V gene are LNHDA and SQIVND (reference sequence). The CDR3 has 10 residues. The CDR3 loop is CASGGPQYTF. The CDR3 nucleotides read TGTGCCAGTGGCGGACCTCAATACACCTTC.

This clonotype was detected a few times. The J gene is TRBJ2-7, the V gene TRBV5-1; 7 bases line up with TRBD2. The CDR3 consists of 16 residues. Germline assignment: CDR1 SGHRS and CDR2 YFSETQ. V was clipped by 6 bases and J by 3 bases; unmatched bases: 15. The CDR3 region is CASTPRGLGGDYEQYF. In nucleotides, the CDR3 is TGCGCCAGCACCCCCCGTGGCTTGGGAGGGGACTACGAGCAGTACTTC.

The V call is TRBV7-6, the J call TRBJ1-4; D perhaps matches TRBD1 (5 bases). Trimming took off 0 bases at V and 0 bases at J, with 17 bases between the two ends. CDR1 is SGHVS, CDR2 FNYEAQ, per germline. The CDR3 extends over 19 amino acids. The chain's CDR3 is CASSLAPPGHKTTNEKLFF. The CDR3 nucleotides read TGTGCCAGCAGCTTAGCGCCACCCGGACATAAAACAACTAATGAAAAACTGTTTTTT.

This clonotype was observed a few times. The chain links TRBV10-3 to TRBJ1-5; 7 bases line up with TRBD1. The CDR3 contains 16 residues. Trimming removed 2 bases from V and 9 bases from J; junction bases left unmatched: 13. Germline V gene lookup returns CDR1 ENHRY and CDR2 SYGVKD. DNA of the CDR3: TGTGCCATCAGTGAGGCCCGGGACAGCGAGTTATGGCCCCAGCATTTT. Protein sequence: CAISEARDSELWPQHF.

This clonotype has only a few counts. The V and J genes are TRBV7-9 and TRBJ2-5; maybe TRBD2 (6 bases). Germline loops: CDR1 SEHNR, CDR2 FQNEAQ (reference sequence). The length of the CDR3 is 14 residues. V lost 5 bases to trimming and J lost 2 bases, with 12 bases between them. For the CDR3, the DNA is TGTGCCAGCAGCCAAATGGGACTGCAAGAGACCCAGTACTTC. Protein sequence: CASSQMGLQETQYF. Complete variable domain (other parts from reference TRBV7-9 and TRBJ2-5): DTGVSQNPRHKITKRGQNVTFRCDPISEHNRLYWYRQTLGQGPEFLTYFQNEAQLEKSRLLSDRFSAERPKGSFSTLEIQRTEQGDSAMYLCASSQMGLQETQYFGPGTRLLVL.

The J gene is TRBJ1-6, the V gene TRBV9; D gene ambiguous. The CDR3 length is 15 residues. Germline CDR1 and CDR2: SGDLS and YYNGEE. Trimming took off 4 bases at V and 8 bases at J, with 16 bases between the two ends. CDR3 loop: CASSLTGVGDSPLHF. The CDR3 DNA is TGTGCCAGCAGCCTGACGGGTGTCGGGGATTCACCCCTCCACTTT.

This clonotype was picked up a small number of times. The CDR3 region is CASSPITSGMTGELFF. As DNA, the CDR3 is TGCGCCAGCAGCCCAATTACTAGCGGGATGACCGGGGAGCTGTTTTTT. V gene TRBV4-1 combines with J gene TRBJ2-2, with 10 bases lining up with TRBD2. Germline V gives CDR1 MGHRA, CDR2 YSYEKL. The CDR3 has 16 residues. The ends lost 4 bases at V and 5 bases at J; junction bases unmatched: 7.

This clonotype was picked up a small number of times. The rearrangement joins TRBV16 to TRBJ2-7, with D maybe TRBD2 (7 bases). The CDR3 spans 14 residues. With 2 bases removed from V and 3 bases from J, the gap between germline ends came to 11 bases. The germline V gene has CDR1 KGHSY and CDR2 FQNENV. The CDR3 spells CASSQRGGFYEQYF. DNA for the CDR3: TGTGCCAGCAGCCAAAGGGGGGGCTTCTACGAGCAGTACTTC.

This clonotype has a count of ten or more. CDR3 nucleotide sequence: TGCAGTGCTAGAGATATCGACCCTGAGCAGTACTTC. Its translation: CSARDIDPEQYF. J is TRBJ2-7 and V is TRBV20-1, with D unresolved. Trimming removed 0 bases from V and 7 bases from J, with 10 bases in between. Looked up from germline, CDR1 is DFQATT and CDR2 is SNEGSKA (reference sequence). The CDR3 has 12 amino acids.